The 16 T cell receptor beta chains below come from one sample, sequenced in a study of T cell changes during pregnancy in multiple sclerosis. Sequencing used immunoSEQ multiplex PCR; TCRdb keeps in-frame clones, though not all of them. This table has roughly 100,000 clones, about nine tenths appearing once. Sequencing used peripheral blood, obtained after pregnancy. Receptor source: a female donor in good health, enrolled as a control in a pregnancy study.

V gene TRBV19 combines with J gene TRBJ1-1, with D tentatively TRBD1 (6 bases). Per germline, CDR1 LNHDA and CDR2 SQIVND (reference sequence). The CDR3 has 14 amino acids. Trimming shortened V by 4 bases and J by 0 bases, and 9 bases separated the two germline ends. This CDR3 reads CASSKGHLNTEAFF. DNA of the CDR3: TGTGCCAGTAGTAAGGGACACTTGAACACTGAAGCTTTCTTT.

This chain joins TRBV7-2 and TRBJ1-5, with TRBD1 matching 8 bases. V lost 3 bases to trimming and J lost 6 bases; unmatched junction nucleotides: 1. There are 13 residues in the CDR3. CDR1 is SGHTA, CDR2 FQGNSA, per germline. The DNA of the CDR3 is TGTGCCAGCAGCTTCCAGGGGGCTCAGCCCCAGCATTTT. Protein: CASSFQGAQPQHF. Complete variable domain (other parts from reference TRBV7-2 and TRBJ1-5): GAGVSQSPSNKVTEKGKDVELRCDPISGHTALYWYRQSLGQGLEFLIYFQGNSAPDKSGLPSDRFSAERTGGSVSTLTIQRTQQEDSAVYLCASSFQGAQPQHFGDGTRLSIL.

This chain links TRBV7-3 with TRBJ2-1, with 12 bases identical to TRBD2. This CDR3 has 14 amino acids. Germline assignment: CDR1 SGHTA and CDR2 FQGTGA. The ends lost 4 bases at V and 6 bases at J; junction bases unmatched: 1. CDR3 region: CASSSSGGANEQFF. In nucleotides, the CDR3 is TGTGCCAGCAGCTCTAGCGGGGGGGCCAATGAGCAGTTCTTC.

The genes are TRBV2 and TRBJ2-5, with TRBD1 as a possible D gene (7 bases). The CDR3 covers 13 residues. V was clipped by 11 bases and J by 4 bases, with 17 bases between them. The germline gives CDR1 SNHLY, CDR2 FYNNEI. CDR3 protein: CAGAPQGGETQYF. The CDR3 DNA follows: TGTGCCGGAGCCCCTCAGGGGGGAGAGACCCAGTACTTC.

This sequence joins TRBV9 and TRBJ2-7; 12 bases agree with TRBD2. The CDR3 consists of 14 residues. Per germline, CDR1 SGDLS and CDR2 YYNGEE. J gave up 3 bases and V 7 bases, and 5 bases lay outside the gene matches. The CDR3 DNA is TGTGCCAGCGCCCAGGGACTAGCGGGCTACGAGCAGTACTTC. Protein: CASAQGLAGYEQYF.

The genes are TRBV11-2 and TRBJ2-7; 7 nucleotides align to TRBD1. CDR3 length equals 14 residues. The junction had 2 bases not matched to a gene; V was cut back by 1 base and J by 2 bases. Germline V gene sequence: CDR1 SGHAT, CDR2 FQNNGV. Here the CDR3 reads CASSLGDRAYEQYF. The CDR3 nucleotides are TGTGCCAGCAGCTTAGGTGACAGGGCCTACGAGCAGTACTTC. Full variable domain (outside the CDR3, taken from reference TRBV11-2 and TRBJ2-7): EAGVAQSPRYKIIEKRQSVAFWCNPISGHATLYWYQQILGQGPKLLIQFQNNGVVDDSQLPKDRFSAERLKGVDSTLKIQPAKLEDSAVYLCASSLGDRAYEQYFGPGTRLTVT.

The J gene is TRBJ2-3, the V gene TRBV4-1, with a weak D call TRBD2 (6 bases). V was trimmed by 2 bases and J by 4 bases, leaving 13 bases between them. Germline loops: CDR1 MGHRA, CDR2 YSYEKL. This CDR3 region has 15 residues. The CDR3 is CASSQSGTGADTQYF. CDR3 sequence (DNA): TGCGCCAGCAGCCAATCGGGGACTGGAGCAGATACGCAGTATTTT.

The V gene is TRBV4-1, the J gene TRBJ2-1; D is perhaps TRBD1 (6 bases). The CDR3 totals 14 residues. Germline-derived CDR1 and CDR2 are MGHRA and YSYEKL. Trimming shortened V by 4 bases and J by 5 bases, and 12 bases separated the two germline ends. The CDR3 DNA reads TGCGCCAGCAGCCTTTCGAGGGGGAACAATGAGCAGTTCTTC. The encoded protein is CASSLSRGNNEQFF.

The chain has TRBV7-2 and TRBJ1-1; 9 bases map to TRBD1. V shed 5 bases and J 4 bases; nucleotides not matched to a gene: 17. From germline, CDR1 is SGHTA and CDR2 FQGNSA. The CDR3 has 18 residues. The CDR3 nucleotides read TGTGCCAGCAGCCCAGGACAGGGGATAGGGGGAGTGGGCACTGAAGCTTTCTTT. This sequence encodes CASSPGQGIGGVGTEAFF.

This clone was seen more than once but under ten times. The rearrangement uses TRBV6-4 and TRBJ1-2, with a tentative D call TRBD1 (6 bases). The germline gives CDR1 MRHNA, CDR2 SNTAGT. Trimming took off 2 bases at V and 2 bases at J, with 12 bases between the two ends. CDR3 length equals 15 residues. CDR3: CASSDAGDYNYGYTF. The DNA for the CDR3 is TGTGCCAGCAGTGACGCAGGGGACTACAACTATGGCTACACCTTC.

Written as DNA, the CDR3 is TGTGCCAGCAGTCGGCTAGTCAGAGAGACCCAGTACTTC. This encodes CASSRLVRETQYF. This rearrangement joins TRBV2 to TRBJ2-5; D unclear. Trimming removed 5 bases at V and 4 bases at J, with 11 bases between. The CDR3 is made up of 13 amino acids. Germline assignment: CDR1 SNHLY and CDR2 FYNNEI.

This clone was observed a single time. J is TRBJ1-6 and V is TRBV27; D is ambiguous. CDR1 and CDR2 from the germline V gene are MNHEY and SMNVEV (reference sequence). V was shortened by 0 bases and J by 7 bases, with 7 bases between the two germline ends. This CDR3 region has 14 residues. Here the CDR3 reads CASSLSSPNSPLHF. Here the CDR3 DNA reads TGTGCCAGCAGTTTATCGAGCCCCAATTCACCCCTCCACTTT.

This chain uses TRBV4-3 with TRBJ2-6; D might be TRBD1 (5 bases). Looked up from germline, CDR1 is LGHNA and CDR2 is YSLEER. Trimming pared 0 bases from V and 4 bases from J, leaving 10 bases between. This CDR3 comprises 16 residues. CDR3 loop: CASSQDSGAGANVLTF. DNA of the CDR3: TGCGCCAGCAGCCAAGATTCTGGGGCCGGGGCCAACGTCCTGACTTTC.

The chain employs TRBV7-9 and TRBJ2-7, with TRBD1 matching over 8 bases. Germline assignment: CDR1 SEHNR and CDR2 FQNEAQ (reference sequence). The CDR3 loop spans 16 amino acids. The junction had 11 bases not matched to a gene; V was cut back by 5 bases and J by 2 bases. CDR3 region: CASSPGQGMTPYEQYF. The CDR3 nucleotides are TGTGCCAGCAGCCCCGGACAGGGCATGACCCCCTACGAGCAGTACTTC.

V usage is TRBV10-2 and J usage is TRBJ2-5, with TRBD1 matching 8 bases. CDR3 length: 14 amino acids. Germline V lookup: CDR1 WSHSY, CDR2 SAAADI. With 5 bases clipped from V and 1 base from J, the junction kept 3 bases outside the gene matches. The CDR3 region has the DNA TGCGCCAGCAGTTGGACAGGGCCCCAAGAGACCCAGTACTTC. Its protein is CASSWTGPQETQYF.

The rearrangement joins TRBV7-9 to TRBJ2-1, with D unclear. V shed 0 bases and J shed 4 bases, with 13 bases lying between them. The CDR3 runs to 16 residues. The germline V gene has CDR1 SEHNR and CDR2 FQNEAQ (reference sequence). DNA of the CDR3: TGTGCCAGCAGCTTAGCTTCTGTAACAGCTTACAATGAGCAGTTCTTC. This encodes CASSLASVTAYNEQFF. The whole variable domain, remainder taken from reference TRBV7-9 and TRBJ2-1, is DTGVSQNPRHKITKRGQNVTFRCDPISEHNRLYWYRQTLGQGPEFLTYFQNEAQLEKSRLLSDRFSAERPKGSFSTLEIQRTEQGDSAMYLCASSLASVTAYNEQFFGPGTRLTVL.